This note documents a single T cell receptor (beta chain) sequence. The antigen remains undetermined. Use of 60 Vbeta and 13 Jbeta primers characterized the PCR. The table came from immunoSEQ multiplex PCR; TCRdb's copy has only in-frame clones and leaves some out. The sample includes under 250,000 clones, 70% to 90% of them seen just once. The donors (healthy individuals) were bone marrow donors. These data originate in a study of cytomegalovirus exposure and HLA in healthy donors. General study findings and limits: Across HLA loci, a later analysis found differing TCR association rates, with DRB1 most and HLA-C fewest. V segments that were indistinguishable, TRBV6-2 and TRBV6-3 among them, were omitted from analysis. Segments of the TCR beta V type were, in most cases, productive about 87% or about 30% of the time in an earlier analysis.

Germline V CDR1 and CDR2: MNHEY, SMNVEV (reference sequence). V lost 0 bases, J lost 10 bases, and 12 bases stayed unmatched. The CDR3 is 18 residues long. The source of this sequence is a girl aged 2 to 10 in good health and CMV-seronegative. The sequenced sample consisted of PBMCs. This chain uses TRBV27 with TRBJ2-1; 13 positions match TRBD2. The CDR3 DNA reads TGTGCCAGCAGTTTATCCCTGACTAGCGGGAGGATTCTAGGAGAGCAGTTCTTC. Protein sequence: CASSLSLTSGRILGEQFF.